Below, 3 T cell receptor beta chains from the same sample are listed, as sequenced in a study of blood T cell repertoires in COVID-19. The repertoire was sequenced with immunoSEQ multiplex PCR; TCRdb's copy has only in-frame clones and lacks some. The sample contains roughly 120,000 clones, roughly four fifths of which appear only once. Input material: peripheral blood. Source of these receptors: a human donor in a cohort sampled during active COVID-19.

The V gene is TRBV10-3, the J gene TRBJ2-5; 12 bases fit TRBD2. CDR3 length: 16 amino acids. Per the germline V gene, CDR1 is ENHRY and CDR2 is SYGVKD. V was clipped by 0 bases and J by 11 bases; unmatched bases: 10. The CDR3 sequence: CAISESLAGGPEEQYF. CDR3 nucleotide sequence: TGTGCCATCAGTGAGTCCCTAGCGGGGGGGCCTGAGGAGCAGTACTTC.

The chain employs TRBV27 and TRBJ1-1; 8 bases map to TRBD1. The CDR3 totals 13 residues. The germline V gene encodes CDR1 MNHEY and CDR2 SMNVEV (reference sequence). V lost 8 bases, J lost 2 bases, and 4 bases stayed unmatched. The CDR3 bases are TGTGCCAGCCTAGGGACAGGAAACACTGAAGCTTTCTTT. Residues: CASLGTGNTEAFF.

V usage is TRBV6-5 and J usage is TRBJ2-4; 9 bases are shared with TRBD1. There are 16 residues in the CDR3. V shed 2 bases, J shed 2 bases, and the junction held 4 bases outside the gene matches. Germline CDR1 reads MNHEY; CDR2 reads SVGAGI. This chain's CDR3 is CASSYGQGPPKNIQYF. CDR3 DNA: TGTGCCAGCAGTTACGGACAGGGGCCGCCCAAAAACATTCAGTACTTC.